The rows below give T cell receptor beta chains drawn from one sample of a study of metastatic and nonmetastatic thyroid tumors. Using MiXCR, TCRdb re-called clones from the PCR reads. The sample has fewer than 40,000 clones; approximately 29% are singletons. The sequencing sample was made of blood. These receptors originate from a female donor with papillary thyroid cancer or a benign thyroid nodule (not recorded which). Some clones in this sample may be carry-over from other donors' samples. CDR3s include the opening cysteine and the closing phenylalanine or tryptophan. D genes are given only for firm matches. Size tells how often a clone was seen (once, few, many) or the class of an expanded clone, and some rows leave it out.

J gene: TRBJ2-2
D gene: -
V gene: TRBV10-1
clone size: -
CDR3 DNA: TGCGCCAGCAGAGCCGACACTTCCGGGGATCTGTTTTTT
CDR3 protein: CASRADTSGDLFF

J gene: TRBJ1-2
D gene: TRBD1
V gene: TRBV6-2/TRBV6-3
clone size: many
CDR3 DNA: TGTGCCAGCAGTCGCAGGGGGCTCTATGGCTACACCTTC
CDR3 protein: CASSRRGLYGYTF

J gene: TRBJ2-2
D gene: -
V gene: TRBV2
clone size: few
CDR3 DNA: TGTGCCTGCAGTGAACAGGGGCAGGGACTCACCGGGGAGCTGTTTTTT
CDR3 protein: CACSEQGQGLTGELFF

J gene: TRBJ1-2
D gene: -
V gene: TRBV10-1
clone size: -
CDR3 DNA: TGCGCCAGCAGTGTCCGGGGGGGGACTGACACTAACTATGGCTACACCTTC
CDR3 protein: CASSVRGGTDTNYGYTF

J gene: TRBJ2-7
D gene: -
V gene: TRBV6-9
clone size: -
CDR3 DNA: TGTGCCAGCAGTTTTCGACAGGCAGACTACCACGAGCAGTACTTC
CDR3 protein: CASSFRQADYHEQYF

J gene: TRBJ2-3
D gene: TRBD2
V gene: TRBV11-2
clone size: many
CDR3 DNA: TGTGCCAGCAGCCAATTTAATCTTCCGGGGGGATGGAAGTATTTT
CDR3 protein: CASSQFNLPGGWKYF

J gene: TRBJ2-1
D gene: -
V gene: TRBV28
clone size: few
CDR3 DNA: TGTGCCAGCAGTTTACGCTTTCAGCTATACAATGAGCAGTTCTTC
CDR3 protein: CASSLRFQLYNEQFF

J gene: TRBJ2-1
D gene: -
V gene: TRBV5-1
clone size: many
CDR3 DNA: TGCGCCAGCAGCTTGGGGGGGCACAATGAGCAGTTCTTC
CDR3 protein: CASSLGGHNEQFF

J gene: TRBJ1-3
D gene: -
V gene: TRBV2
clone size: many
CDR3 DNA: TGTGCCAGCAGTGAAGCGAAGGGATACTCTGGAAACACCATATATTTT
CDR3 protein: CASSEAKGYSGNTIYF

J gene: TRBJ2-7
D gene: -
V gene: TRBV11-1
clone size: -
CDR3 DNA: TGTGCCAGCAGCTTAGCCTCCGGGACGGGACCCTATTACGAGCAGTACTTC
CDR3 protein: CASSLASGTGPYYEQYF

J gene: TRBJ1-1
D gene: -
V gene: TRBV11-3
clone size: once
CDR3 DNA: TGTGCCAGCAGCCAAGAACAGGGCCGAGCTTTCTTT
CDR3 protein: CASSQEQGRAFF

J gene: TRBJ2-7
D gene: -
V gene: TRBV7-2
clone size: -
CDR3 DNA: TGTGCCAGCAGCTTAAACAGGGTCACGTACGAGCAGTACTTC
CDR3 protein: CASSLNRVTYEQYF

J gene: TRBJ2-5
D gene: -
V gene: TRBV15
clone size: -
CDR3 DNA: TGTGCCACCAGCCGACCTAACCCTAACCGAGAGACCCAGTACTTC
CDR3 protein: CATSRPNPNRETQYF

J gene: TRBJ2-7
D gene: TRBD2
V gene: TRBV7-7
clone size: -
CDR3 DNA: TGTGCTAGCAGCTTGCCTTCGGGGACTAGCGGGAGGCTGGGGCAGTACTTC
CDR3 protein: CASSLPSGTSGRLGQYF

J gene: TRBJ1-1
D gene: TRBD1
V gene: TRBV5-1
clone size: few
CDR3 DNA: TGCGCCAGCAAGGAGGGACAGGGGGTGACTGAAGCTTTCTTT
CDR3 protein: CASKEGQGVTEAFF

J gene: TRBJ2-7
D gene: TRBD2
V gene: TRBV27
clone size: few
CDR3 DNA: TGTGCCAGCCGGACTAGCGGGGGCTCCTACGAGCAGTACTTC
CDR3 protein: CASRTSGGSYEQYF

J gene: TRBJ1-1
D gene: -
V gene: TRBV28
clone size: -
CDR3 DNA: TGTGCCAGCAGTTTTCAGAGGGGTGGCACTGAAGCTTTCTTT
CDR3 protein: CASSFQRGGTEAFF

J gene: TRBJ1-3
D gene: -
V gene: TRBV9
clone size: -
CDR3 DNA: TGTGCCAGCAGTAGGACTGAATCTGGAAACACCATATATTTT
CDR3 protein: CASSRTESGNTIYF

J gene: TRBJ2-7
D gene: -
V gene: TRBV30
clone size: medium-sized
CDR3 DNA: TGTGCCTGGAATAGGGCCAATTCCTACGAGCAGTACTTC
CDR3 protein: CAWNRANSYEQYF

J gene: TRBJ2-7
D gene: -
V gene: TRBV6-1
clone size: few
CDR3 DNA: TGTGCCACCCCCACGGCAGCCCGCTACGAGCAGTACTTC
CDR3 protein: CATPTAARYEQYF

J gene: TRBJ1-6
D gene: -
V gene: TRBV7-2
clone size: -
CDR3 DNA: TGTGCCAGCAGCTTAGAGCCAGGGCGGAATTCACCCCTCCACTTT
CDR3 protein: CASSLEPGRNSPLHF

J gene: TRBJ1-1
D gene: -
V gene: TRBV29-1
clone size: many
CDR3 DNA: TGCAGCGTTGAAGTAGGCGGAGAAGCTTTCTTT
CDR3 protein: CSVEVGGEAFF

J gene: TRBJ2-1
D gene: TRBD2
V gene: TRBV5-1
clone size: -
CDR3 DNA: TGCGCCAGCAGCTTGGGGGGACAGGCGGGACTAGCGGGAGTGGGTGAGCAGTTCTTC
CDR3 protein: CASSLGGQAGLAGVGEQFF

J gene: TRBJ1-1
D gene: -
V gene: TRBV5-1
clone size: many
CDR3 DNA: TGCGCCAGCAGCTTGGAAAGGGGCTTGGGTGAAGCTTTCTTT
CDR3 protein: CASSLERGLGEAFF

J gene: TRBJ1-6
D gene: -
V gene: TRBV9
clone size: -
CDR3 DNA: TGTGCCAGCAGCGTCGGGGGAGCCCGAGGGGATTCACCCCTCCACTTT
CDR3 protein: CASSVGGARGDSPLHF

J gene: TRBJ1-2
D gene: -
V gene: TRBV12-3/TRBV12-4
clone size: -
CDR3 DNA: TGTGCCAGCAGTTTTGGAGTTTTCGTGACGGTGACAGCTAACTATGGCTACACCTTC
CDR3 protein: CASSFGVFVTVTANYGYTF

J gene: TRBJ2-6
D gene: -
V gene: TRBV30
clone size: many
CDR3 DNA: TGTGCCTGGAGTAGTCCGCTGGGGAATGGGGCCAACGTCCTGGCTTTC
CDR3 protein: CAWSSPLGNGANVLAF

J gene: TRBJ2-2
D gene: TRBD2
V gene: TRBV5-4
clone size: many
CDR3 DNA: TGTGCCAGCAGCGGGACTATAAACACCGGGGAGCTGTTTTTT
CDR3 protein: CASSGTINTGELFF

J gene: TRBJ2-1
D gene: -
V gene: TRBV7-2
clone size: -
CDR3 DNA: TGTGTCAGCAGCTTAGTGGGACCTGAGCAGTTCTTC
CDR3 protein: CVSSLVGPEQFF

J gene: TRBJ1-2
D gene: -
V gene: TRBV7-8
clone size: many
CDR3 DNA: TGTGCCAGCAGCTTCGGGCAGATCTATGGCTACACCTTC
CDR3 protein: CASSFGQIYGYTF

J gene: TRBJ2-5
D gene: TRBD1
V gene: TRBV2
clone size: many
CDR3 DNA: TGTGCCAGCAGGGGACACAGGGGTGGTGGGCGAGAGACCCAGTACTTC
CDR3 protein: CASRGHRGGGRETQYF

J gene: TRBJ2-5
D gene: TRBD1
V gene: TRBV19
clone size: many
CDR3 DNA: TGTGCCAGTAGTTTGGGACAGGACCAAGAGACCCAGTACTTC
CDR3 protein: CASSLGQDQETQYF

J gene: TRBJ1-5
D gene: -
V gene: TRBV19
clone size: many
CDR3 DNA: TGTGCCAGTAGTGATGCGGGCACAGATCAGCCCCAGCATTTT
CDR3 protein: CASSDAGTDQPQHF

J gene: TRBJ2-2
D gene: -
V gene: TRBV6-5
clone size: -
CDR3 DNA: TGTGCCAGCATTTACGATCCCAGGGGCAGAACCGGCCACGGGGAGCTGTTTTTT
CDR3 protein: CASIYDPRGRTGHGELFF

J gene: TRBJ2-7
D gene: TRBD2
V gene: TRBV6-2/TRBV6-3
clone size: few
CDR3 DNA: TGTGCCAGCACCCGGGGGGGACCAAGCTCCTACGAGCAGTACTTC
CDR3 protein: CASTRGGPSSYEQYF

J gene: TRBJ2-3
D gene: TRBD1
V gene: TRBV7-9
clone size: many
CDR3 DNA: TGTGCCAGCAGCCCGGGACAGGGGGCTGGAGATACGCAGTATTTT
CDR3 protein: CASSPGQGAGDTQYF

J gene: TRBJ1-3
D gene: TRBD1
V gene: TRBV5-5
clone size: many
CDR3 DNA: TGTGCCAGCAGACCTTCCGGGACAGGGGGAAACACCATATATTTT
CDR3 protein: CASRPSGTGGNTIYF

J gene: TRBJ2-7
D gene: -
V gene: TRBV24-1
clone size: few
CDR3 DNA: TGTGCCACCAGTACCCCCCCCAGCTACGAGCAGTACTTC
CDR3 protein: CATSTPPSYEQYF

J gene: TRBJ1-6
D gene: TRBD1
V gene: TRBV20-1
clone size: -
CDR3 DNA: TGCAGTGCTAGGCGGGCCGGGACAGGCCTTCTCCACTTT
CDR3 protein: CSARRAGTGLLHF

J gene: TRBJ1-6
D gene: -
V gene: TRBV28
clone size: few
CDR3 DNA: TGTGCCAGCAGTTGGACAAAATATAATTCACCCCTCCACTTT
CDR3 protein: CASSWTKYNSPLHF

J gene: TRBJ2-7
D gene: TRBD1
V gene: TRBV19
clone size: many
CDR3 DNA: TGTGCCAGTAGTTCCCCCCGGGACAGGGGATACGAGCAGTACTTC
CDR3 protein: CASSSPRDRGYEQYF

J gene: TRBJ2-7
D gene: -
V gene: TRBV20-1
clone size: once
CDR3 DNA: TGCAGTGCTAGTCCACACCGGGGACTCACCCAGTACTTC
CDR3 protein: CSASPHRGLTQYF